Listed below are T cell receptor beta chains from one sample, sequenced in a study of blood T cell repertoires in COVID-19. Clones were read by immunoSEQ multiplex PCR, and TCRdb kept only the in-frame ones, dropping some. This sample carries just over 95,000 clones, over 70% of them seen once, and the ten largest clones take over 3.5%. Material for sequencing was peripheral blood. These receptors were collected from a man aged 55-75 years with acute or convalescent COVID-19. CDR3s include the opening cysteine and the closing phenylalanine or tryptophan. A D gene is named only where the DNA matches it firmly. Size is stated for part of the rows, as once, few or many counts, or as a class when the clone is expanded.

d_call	v_call	j_call	clone_size	cdr3_nt	cdr3_aa
-	TRBV9	TRBJ1-1	-	TGTGCCAGCAGCGTAGGTAGCGAGGGATGGGGTGAAGCTTTCTTT	CASSVGSEGWGEAFF
TRBD2	TRBV5-6	TRBJ2-1	-	TGTGCCAGCAGCCCGGGGGGTCGGCACAATGAGCAGTTCTTC	CASSPGGRHNEQFF
-	TRBV28	TRBJ1-1	many	TGTGCCAGCAGTTTCCAGGCGCCTGAAGCTTTCTTT	CASSFQAPEAFF
TRBD2	TRBV15	TRBJ2-5	-	TGTGCCACCAGCAGTCCACTAGCGGCGCAAGAGACCCAGTACTTC	CATSSPLAAQETQYF
TRBD2	TRBV10-1	TRBJ2-5	-	TGCGCCAGCAGTGACGGGGGGTCCAAAGAGACCCAGTACTTC	CASSDGGSKETQYF
-	TRBV6-5	TRBJ1-3	-	TGTGCCAGCAGAACCTCCGGAGGGGTCAACACCATATATTTT	CASRTSGGVNTIYF
TRBD2	TRBV9	TRBJ2-1	-	TGTGCCAGCAGCGTAGGGTCGGGGGGTGAGCAGTTCTTC	CASSVGSGGEQFF
-	TRBV27	TRBJ2-1	few	TGTGCCAGCAGTCGGACACATTCCTACAATGAGCAGTTCTTC	CASSRTHSYNEQFF
TRBD1	TRBV5-6	TRBJ1-5	-	TGTGCCAGCAGCATCCGGGACAGGGGGCGAAGCAATCAGCCCCAGCATTTT	CASSIRDRGRSNQPQHF
TRBD1	TRBV15	TRBJ1-2	few	TGTGCCACCAGCAGAGACAGGGGGTTTCTTAACTATGGCTACACCTTC	CATSRDRGFLNYGYTF
TRBD1	TRBV10-3	TRBJ1-1	few	TGTGCCATTCGGACAGGGGGCGTGAACACTGAAGCTTTCTTT	CAIRTGGVNTEAFF
TRBD1	TRBV11-3	TRBJ1-1	-	TGTGCCAGCAGCTCTCCGGGACAGGGGAGCACTGAAGCTTTCTTT	CASSSPGQGSTEAFF
TRBD1	TRBV5-4	TRBJ2-5	few	TGTGCCAGCAGCCGACAGGGGGCGTTAGAGACCCAGTACTTC	CASSRQGALETQYF
-	TRBV7-2	TRBJ1-4	-	TGTGCCAGCAGCAGGGGGAATGTTGCAACTAATGAAAAACTGTTTTTT	CASSRGNVATNEKLFF
-	TRBV19	TRBJ1-2	-	TGTGCCAGTAGTATCGGCAGGGGCGGCTATGGCTACACCTTC	CASSIGRGGYGYTF
TRBD2	TRBV12-3/TRBV12-4	TRBJ2-3	-	TGTGCCAGCTCCTCGGGGGGAAATACGCAGTATTTT	CASSSGGNTQYF
TRBD1	TRBV5-1	TRBJ1-1	-	TGCGCCAGCAGTACCGGGACAGGGGGCGGGATGAACACTGAAGCTTTCTTT	CASSTGTGGGMNTEAFF
-	TRBV7-9	TRBJ1-5	few	TGTGCCAGCAGCCCGGGACGGGGGAATCAGCCCCAGCATTTT	CASSPGRGNQPQHF
-	TRBV12-3/TRBV12-4	TRBJ1-1	-	TGTGCCAGCCGCGGCCCCGAGAAAGCTTTCTTT	CASRGPEKAFF
TRBD2	TRBV24-1	TRBJ2-1	-	TGTGCCACCAGTGACCGGACTAGCGGGAGTTTCTACAATGAGCAGTTCTTC	CATSDRTSGSFYNEQFF
-	TRBV11-2	TRBJ1-1	many	TGTGCCAGCAGCTTAACGATACGAGACACTGAAGCTTTCTTT	CASSLTIRDTEAFF
TRBD1	TRBV9	TRBJ1-4	once	TGTGCCAGCAGCCTAGGGAGACAGGGCCTTACTTTT	CASSLGRQGLTF
-	TRBV9	TRBJ2-5	-	TGTGCCAGCAGCTTACGAGGGTGGAGGGAGACCCAGTACTTC	CASSLRGWRETQYF
TRBD2	TRBV7-8	TRBJ2-7	-	TGTGCCAGCAGCTTTGGGCGGGGGGTCACCTACGAGCAGTACTTC	CASSFGRGVTYEQYF
-	TRBV12-5	TRBJ1-4	-	TGTGCTAGTGGTTCCGGGGGGACGGACGAAAAACTGTTTTTT	CASGSGGTDEKLFF
TRBD1	TRBV11-2	TRBJ2-3	-	TGTGCCAGCAGCAACGGACAGGGGGGGACATATAGCACAGATACGCAGTATTTT	CASSNGQGGTYSTDTQYF
TRBD1	TRBV29-1	TRBJ2-3	-	TGCAGCGGCGGACAGGGGAGCACAGATACGCAGTATTTT	CSGGQGSTDTQYF
-	TRBV10-1	TRBJ1-1	-	TGCGCCAGCAGTGGACACATGAACACTGAAGCTTTCTTT	CASSGHMNTEAFF
TRBD2	TRBV19	TRBJ2-3	once	TGTGCCAGTAACAGCGGGGCATTCACAGATACGCAGTATTTT	CASNSGAFTDTQYF
TRBD1	TRBV24-1	TRBJ2-5	-	TGTGCCACCAGTGTAGGGGGCGGAGAGACCCAGTACTTC	CATSVGGGETQYF
-	TRBV29-1	TRBJ2-5	-	TGCAGCGTTCTCAAGGGGCGAGAGACCCAGTACTTC	CSVLKGRETQYF
TRBD2	TRBV19	TRBJ2-1	-	TGTGCCAGTAGTCCCCGCGGGAGTTCGTATGAGCAGTTCTTC	CASSPRGSSYEQFF
TRBD1	TRBV14	TRBJ1-6	-	TGTGCCAGCAGTCGGGGACAGATATATAATTCACCCCTCCACTTT	CASSRGQIYNSPLHF
-	TRBV9	TRBJ2-5	-	TGTGCCAGCAGCAACACCCAACTAGGGGAGACCCAGTACTTC	CASSNTQLGETQYF
TRBD1	TRBV29-1	TRBJ2-4	-	TGCAGCGTTGAAAAGGTTGGCGGGACAGGGGGCGCGGCCAAAAACATTCAGTACTTC	CSVEKVGGTGGAAKNIQYF
-	TRBV25-1	TRBJ2-5	-	TGTGCCAGCACCCAGGGGGGTCGGGGGACCCAGTACTTC	CASTQGGRGTQYF
-	TRBV7-9	TRBJ1-3	-	TGTGCCAGCACCTTCCCCGGGGGAAACACCATATATTTT	CASTFPGGNTIYF
-	TRBV11-3	TRBJ1-2	-	TGTGCCAGCAGCCCCATGGCGGAATATGGCTACACCTTC	CASSPMAEYGYTF
-	TRBV11-2	TRBJ1-1	few	TGTGCCAGCAGCTTAGATATGAACACTGAAGCTTTCTTT	CASSLDMNTEAFF
-	TRBV24-1	TRBJ1-2	few	TGTGCCACCAGTGACTCCGGGGTCGGAGGCTATGGCTACACCTTC	CATSDSGVGGYGYTF
TRBD1	TRBV9	TRBJ1-4	-	TGTGCCAGCAGCCCGACCGGGACAGGGGACGAAAAACTGTTTTTT	CASSPTGTGDEKLFF
-	TRBV6-6	TRBJ1-2	-	TGTGCCAGCAGTTATCCGGCAGGGTCCCCACTTTATGGCTACACCTTC	CASSYPAGSPLYGYTF
TRBD1	TRBV3-1/TRBV3-2	TRBJ2-7	-	TGTGCCAGCAGCCAGACGGGACAGGGGAGCGACGAGCAGTACTTC	CASSQTGQGSDEQYF
TRBD1	TRBV5-4	TRBJ1-6	-	TGTGCCAGTACCGGGACAGGCAACAATTCACCCCTCCACTTT	CASTGTGNNSPLHF
TRBD1	TRBV5-5	TRBJ2-2	-	TGTGCCAGCAGCTTGACAGGGGGCACCGGGGAGCTGTTTTTT	CASSLTGGTGELFF
-	TRBV11-3	TRBJ2-3	-	TGTGCCAGCAGATTCGAGGGCACAGATACGCAGTATTTT	CASRFEGTDTQYF
TRBD1	TRBV10-1	TRBJ1-1	-	TGCGCCAGCAGTGAGAACAGGGGGGGCACTGAAGCTTTCTTT	CASSENRGGTEAFF
-	TRBV11-3	TRBJ1-1	medium-sized	TGTGCCAGCAGTAAAGAAGCTGGGAGATCGGGGACTGAAGCTTTCTTT	CASSKEAGRSGTEAFF
-	TRBV30	TRBJ2-2	few	TGTGCCTGGAGACGAGGGTACACCGGGGAGCTGTTTTTT	CAWRRGYTGELFF
TRBD2	TRBV2	TRBJ2-3	once	TGTGCCAGCAGTGAATGGACTAGCGGGGGCACAGATACGCAGTATTTT	CASSEWTSGGTDTQYF
-	TRBV6-5	TRBJ2-3	-	TGTGCCAGCAGTTACGGGAGCGGCCGGGGGGCTACGCAGTATTTT	CASSYGSGRGATQYF
-	TRBV9	TRBJ1-6	-	TGTGCCAGCAGCGTAGAGCAGGGATGGAATTCACCCCTCCACTTT	CASSVEQGWNSPLHF
-	TRBV6-5	TRBJ1-5	-	TGTGCCAGCAGTTACCGGGACAATCAGCCCCAGCATTTT	CASSYRDNQPQHF
-	TRBV2	TRBJ1-3	few	TGTGCCAGCAGTGAAAATCCTCCCAGCTCTGGAAACACCATATATTTT	CASSENPPSSGNTIYF
TRBD1	TRBV18	TRBJ1-5	-	TGTGCCAGCTCGGGGACAGGGTTTGATCAGCCCCAGCATTTT	CASSGTGFDQPQHF
TRBD2	TRBV29-1	TRBJ2-1	-	TGCAGCGTTGGACTAGCGGGATACAATGAGCAGTTCTTC	CSVGLAGYNEQFF
-	TRBV5-1	TRBJ1-2	medium-sized	TGCGCCAGCAGGCCAACAGGGTATTCCCGCTATGGCTACACCTTC	CASRPTGYSRYGYTF
TRBD2	TRBV5-1	TRBJ2-7	-	TGCGCCAGCAGCCCCAGCGGGGGGTACGAGCAGTACTTC	CASSPSGGYEQYF
TRBD2	TRBV30	TRBJ2-1	-	TGTGCCTGGAGCCGGAAGGGACTAGCGGGAGGCTCTCAGTTCTTC	CAWSRKGLAGGSQFF